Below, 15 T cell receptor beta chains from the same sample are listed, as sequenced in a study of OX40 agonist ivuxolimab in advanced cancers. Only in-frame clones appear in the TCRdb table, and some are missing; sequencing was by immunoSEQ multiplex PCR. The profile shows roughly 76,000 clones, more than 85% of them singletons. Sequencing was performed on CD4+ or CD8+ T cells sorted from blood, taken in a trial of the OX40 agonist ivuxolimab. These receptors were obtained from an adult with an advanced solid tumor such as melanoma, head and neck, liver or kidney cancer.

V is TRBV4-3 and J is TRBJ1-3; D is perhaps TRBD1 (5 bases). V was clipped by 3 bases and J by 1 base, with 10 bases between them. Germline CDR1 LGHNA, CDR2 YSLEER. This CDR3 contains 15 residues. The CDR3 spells CASSHAWGSGNTIYF. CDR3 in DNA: TGCGCCAGCAGCCATGCTTGGGGGTCTGGAAACACCATATATTTT.

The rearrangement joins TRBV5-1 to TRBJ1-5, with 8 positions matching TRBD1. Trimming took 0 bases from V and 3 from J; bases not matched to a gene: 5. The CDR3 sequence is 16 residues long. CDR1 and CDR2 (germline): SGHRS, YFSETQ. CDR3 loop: CASSLGWGQANQPQHF. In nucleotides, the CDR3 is TGCGCCAGCAGCTTGGGATGGGGACAGGCCAATCAGCCCCAGCATTTT.

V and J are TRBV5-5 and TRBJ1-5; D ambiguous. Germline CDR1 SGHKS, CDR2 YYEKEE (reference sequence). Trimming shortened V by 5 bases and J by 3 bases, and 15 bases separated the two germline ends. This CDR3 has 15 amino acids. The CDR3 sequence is CASSHTPQSNQPQHF. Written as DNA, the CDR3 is TGTGCCAGCAGTCATACACCTCAATCCAATCAGCCCCAGCATTTT.

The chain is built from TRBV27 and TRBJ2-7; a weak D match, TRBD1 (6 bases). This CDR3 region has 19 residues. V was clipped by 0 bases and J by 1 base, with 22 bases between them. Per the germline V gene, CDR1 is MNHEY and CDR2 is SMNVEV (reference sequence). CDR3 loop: CASSLSSGASSYFSYEQYF. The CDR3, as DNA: TGTGCCAGCAGTTTATCCTCAGGGGCTTCCTCCTACTTTTCCTACGAGCAGTACTTC.

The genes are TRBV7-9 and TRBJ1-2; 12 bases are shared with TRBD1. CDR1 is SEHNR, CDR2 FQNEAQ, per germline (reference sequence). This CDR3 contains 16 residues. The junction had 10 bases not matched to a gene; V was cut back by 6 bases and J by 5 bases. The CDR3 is CASRPGQGARVYGYTF. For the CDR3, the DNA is TGTGCCAGCAGACCGGGACAGGGGGCGCGGGTATATGGCTACACCTTC.

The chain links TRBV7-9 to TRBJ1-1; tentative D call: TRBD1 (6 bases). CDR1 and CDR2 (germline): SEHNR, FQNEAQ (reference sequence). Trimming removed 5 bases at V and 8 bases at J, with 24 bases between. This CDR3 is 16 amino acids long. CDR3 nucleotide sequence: TGTGCCAGCAGCGTACAGGGCACTAGAGGTATATGGGAAGCTTTCTTT. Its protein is CASSVQGTRGIWEAFF.

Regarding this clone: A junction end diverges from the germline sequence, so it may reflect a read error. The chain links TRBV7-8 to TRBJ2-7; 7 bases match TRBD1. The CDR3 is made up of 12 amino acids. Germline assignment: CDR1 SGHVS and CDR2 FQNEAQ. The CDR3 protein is CASTSTGHDANF. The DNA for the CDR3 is TGTGCCAGCACCTCGACAGGGCATGATGCAAACTTC.

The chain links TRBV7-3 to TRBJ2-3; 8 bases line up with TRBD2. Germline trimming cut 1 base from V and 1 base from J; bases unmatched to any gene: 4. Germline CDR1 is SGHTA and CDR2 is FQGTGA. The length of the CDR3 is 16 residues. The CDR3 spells CASSLRGSGGTDTQYF. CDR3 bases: TGTGCCAGCAGCTTAAGAGGTAGCGGGGGCACAGATACGCAGTATTTT.

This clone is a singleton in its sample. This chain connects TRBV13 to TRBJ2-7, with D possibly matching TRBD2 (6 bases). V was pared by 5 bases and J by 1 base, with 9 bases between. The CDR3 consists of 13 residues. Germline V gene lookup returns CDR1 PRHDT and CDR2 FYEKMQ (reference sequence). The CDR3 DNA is TGTGCCAGCAGCACACGGGAGTCCTACGAGCAGTACTTC. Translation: CASSTRESYEQYF. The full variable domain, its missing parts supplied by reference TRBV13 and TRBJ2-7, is AAGVIQSPRHLIKEKRETATLKCYPIPRHDTVYWYQQGPGQDPQFLISFYEKMQSDKGSIPDRFSAQQFSDYHSELNMSSLELGDSALYFCASSTRESYEQYFGPGTRLTVT.

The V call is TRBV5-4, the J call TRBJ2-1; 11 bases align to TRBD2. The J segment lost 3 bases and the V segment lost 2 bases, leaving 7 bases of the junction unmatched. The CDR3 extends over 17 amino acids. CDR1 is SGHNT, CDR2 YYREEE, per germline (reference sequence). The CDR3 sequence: CASSFRTSGGNYNEQFF. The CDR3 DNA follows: TGTGCCAGCAGCTTTCGTACTAGCGGGGGCAACTACAATGAGCAGTTCTTC.

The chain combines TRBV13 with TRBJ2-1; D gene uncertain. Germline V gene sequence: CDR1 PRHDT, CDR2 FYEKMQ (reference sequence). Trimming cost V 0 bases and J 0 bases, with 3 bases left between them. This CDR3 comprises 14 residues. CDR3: CASSLGSSYNEQFF. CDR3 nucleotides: TGTGCCAGCAGCTTAGGGAGCTCCTACAATGAGCAGTTCTTC.

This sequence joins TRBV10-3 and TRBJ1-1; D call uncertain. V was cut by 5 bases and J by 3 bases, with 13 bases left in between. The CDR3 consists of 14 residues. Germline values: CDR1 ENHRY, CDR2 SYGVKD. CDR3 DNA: TGTGCCATCAGTTCTGGCTACCGGGACACTGAAGCTTTCTTT. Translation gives CAISSGYRDTEAFF.

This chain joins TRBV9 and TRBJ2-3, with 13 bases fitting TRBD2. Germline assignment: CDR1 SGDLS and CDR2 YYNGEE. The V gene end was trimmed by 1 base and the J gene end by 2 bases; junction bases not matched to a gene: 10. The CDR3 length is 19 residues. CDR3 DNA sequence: TGTGCCAGCAGCGTATTCACTAGCGGGGGGGCCCCGATCACAGATACGCAGTATTTT. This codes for CASSVFTSGGAPITDTQYF.

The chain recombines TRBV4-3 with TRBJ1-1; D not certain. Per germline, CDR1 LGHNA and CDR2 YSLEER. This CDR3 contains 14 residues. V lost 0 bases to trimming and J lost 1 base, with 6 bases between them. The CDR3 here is CASSQDPRNTEAFF. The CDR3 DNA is TGCGCCAGCAGCCAAGATCCGCGGAACACTGAAGCTTTCTTT.

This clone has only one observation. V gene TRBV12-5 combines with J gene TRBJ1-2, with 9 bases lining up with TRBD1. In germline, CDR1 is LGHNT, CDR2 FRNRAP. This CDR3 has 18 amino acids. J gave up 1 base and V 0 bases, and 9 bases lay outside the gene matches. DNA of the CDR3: TGTGCTAGTGGTTTGGTGACGGACAGGGGACGCCTTAACTATGGCTACACCTTC. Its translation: CASGLVTDRGRLNYGYTF. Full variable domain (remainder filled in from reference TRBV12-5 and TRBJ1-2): DARVTQTPRHKVTEMGQEVTMRCQPILGHNTVFWYRQTMMQGLELLAYFRNRAPLDDSGMPKDRFSAEMPDATLATLKIQPSEPRDSAVYFCASGLVTDRGRLNYGYTFGSGTRLTVV.